One and the same sample provided the 29 T cell receptor beta chains below, sequenced in a study of technical replicates of blood from a handful of donors. Generated by immunoSEQ multiplex PCR, the TCRdb table keeps only in-frame clones and is missing some. The repertoire includes some 85,000 clones, roughly 96% of them detected once, and under 0.4% sits in the top ten. The sequenced sample consisted of T cells isolated from PBMCs. Receptors originate from a human donor in good health.

The rearrangement uses TRBV13 and TRBJ1-1; perhaps TRBD1 as D (6 bases). Germline values: CDR1 PRHDT, CDR2 FYEKMQ (reference sequence). The V gene lost 2 bases and the J gene lost 10 bases, with 11 bases spanning the gap. The CDR3 totals 12 residues. CDR3 amino acids: CASSLIWGPAFF. CDR3 nucleotides: TGTGCCAGCAGCTTAATCTGGGGGCCAGCTTTCTTT.

V and J are TRBV4-3 and TRBJ1-5; D gene unclear. The length of the CDR3 is 14 residues. Germline CDR1 LGHNA, CDR2 YSLEER. Between the trimmed V and J ends, which lost 0 bases and 9 bases, there was a span of 12 bases. The CDR3 nucleotides are TGCGCCAGCAGCCAAGATAGGAGTCTCGGGCCCCAGCATTTT. Protein product: CASSQDRSLGPQHF.

CDR3 in DNA: TGTGCCAGTAGTTACACAGGGGAAAGCTCCTACGAGCAGTACTTC. Translation gives CASSYTGESSYEQYF. The chain recombines TRBV19 with TRBJ2-7, with TRBD1 matching over 7 bases. Trimming removed 5 bases from V and 0 bases from J; junction bases left unmatched: 7. The CDR3 spans 15 residues. Germline CDR1 and CDR2: LNHDA and SQIVND (reference sequence).

A single count supports this clone. The V call is TRBV19, the J call TRBJ2-1; D is unresolved. Trimming took 7 bases from V and 3 from J, leaving 10 bases between them. The CDR3 is 13 residues long. From germline, CDR1 is LNHDA and CDR2 SQIVND (reference sequence). CDR3 protein: CASKDTYYNEQFF. CDR3 nucleotide sequence: TGTGCCAGTAAAGACACTTACTACAATGAGCAGTTCTTC.

The chain has TRBV9 and TRBJ2-5, with D maybe TRBD1 (5 bases). CDR1 and CDR2 (germline): SGDLS, YYNGEE. This CDR3 has 13 residues. The germline V and J ends were trimmed by 4 bases and 1 base, with 8 bases remaining between them. The CDR3 sequence: CASSFRVQETQYF. The DNA of the CDR3 is TGTGCCAGCAGCTTCAGGGTCCAAGAGACCCAGTACTTC. Looking up the rest from reference TRBV9 and TRBJ2-5 gives the full variable domain: DSGVTQTPKHLITATGQRVTLRCSPRSGDLSVYWYQQSLDQGLQFLIQYYNGEERAKGNILERFSAQQFPDLHSELNLSSLELGDSALYFCASSFRVQETQYFGPGTRLLVL.

This chain uses TRBV9 with TRBJ2-7; D is undetermined. The CDR3 length is 15 residues. V was shortened by 2 bases and J by 1 base, with 13 bases between the two germline ends. Germline assignment: CDR1 SGDLS and CDR2 YYNGEE. CDR3 sequence reads: CASSVPIDKSYEQYF. CDR3 DNA sequence: TGTGCCAGCAGCGTTCCCATTGACAAGTCCTACGAGCAGTACTTC.

The rearrangement joins TRBV2 to TRBJ1-2; TRBD1 agrees at 9 bases. The CDR3 length is 16 residues. V lost 6 bases, J lost 3 bases, and 11 bases stayed unmatched. The germline V gene encodes CDR1 SNHLY and CDR2 FYNNEI. The CDR3 sequence is CASSPSGQGIYYGYTF. The CDR3, as DNA: TGTGCCAGCAGCCCCTCGGGACAGGGAATCTACTATGGCTACACCTTC.

The chain is built from TRBV18 and TRBJ1-1; the D is unclear. The CDR3 runs to 13 residues. V was trimmed by 3 bases and J by 3 bases, leaving 8 bases between them. Looked up from germline, CDR1 is KGHSH and CDR2 is LQKENI. CDR3 coding DNA: TGTGCCAGCTCACCGCAGATGGACACTGAAGCTTTCTTT. As protein: CASSPQMDTEAFF. Combining the CDR3 with reference TRBV18 and TRBJ1-1 gives the whole variable domain NAGVMQNPRHLVRRRGQEARLRCSPMKGHSHVYWYRQLPEEGLKFMVYLQKENIIDESGMPKERFSAEFPKEGPSILRIQQVVRGDSAAYFCASSPQMDTEAFFGQGTRLTVV.

The V and J genes are TRBV6-5 and TRBJ2-7; a weak D match, TRBD1 (6 bases). Trimming took 2 bases from V and 3 from J, leaving 14 bases between them. This CDR3 is built from 15 residues. Per germline, CDR1 MNHEY and CDR2 SVGAGI. The CDR3 DNA reads as TGTGCCAGCAGTTACCTCAGGGGCACGGACTACGAGCAGTACTTC. Translation: CASSYLRGTDYEQYF.

This chain links TRBV14 with TRBJ1-5; 8 bases match TRBD1. Trimming at V came to 3 bases and at J to 4 bases, leaving 11 bases not matched to a gene. This CDR3 comprises 17 residues. The germline CDR1 and CDR2 sequences are SGHDN and FVKESK. For the CDR3, the DNA is TGTGCCAGCAGCCACCACACCGGACAGGGAGGTAATCAGCCCCAGCATTTT. Residues: CASSHHTGQGGNQPQHF.

The chain combines TRBV21-1 with TRBJ2-5; the table's D call, TRBD2, was not checked against the DNA. TRBV21-1 is given as a pseudogene. This CDR3 contains 13 residues. CDR3 sequence reads: CASSMVARETQYF. In DNA, the CDR3 is TGTGCCAGCAGCATGGTAGCACGGGAGACCCAGTACTTC.

CDR3 amino acids: CASSKNEGNTEAFF. In nucleotides, the CDR3 is TGTGCCAGCAGCAAAAATGAGGGGAACACTGAAGCTTTCTTT. The V call is TRBV21-1, the J call TRBJ1-1. TRBV21-1 is a pseudogene locus. The CDR3 length is 14 residues.

The rearrangement uses TRBV18 and TRBJ1-1; 9 positions match TRBD1. The CDR3 has 14 residues. CDR1 and CDR2 from the germline V gene are KGHSH and LQKENI. V shed 3 bases and J 5 bases; nucleotides not matched to a gene: 4. CDR3 DNA sequence: TGTGCCAGCTCACCCAACAGGGGGCAGACTGAAGCTTTCTTT. The encoded protein is CASSPNRGQTEAFF.

This CDR3 is CAITPTSGELFF. The CDR3 DNA reads TGTGCCATCACCCCCACATCTGGGGAGCTGTTTTTT. The genes are TRBV10-3 and TRBJ2-2, with unresolved D. The length of the CDR3 is 12 residues. CDR1 is ENHRY and CDR2 is SYGVKD in the germline V gene. V dropped 7 bases and J dropped 8 bases, with 11 bases sitting between them.

The chain recombines TRBV30 with TRBJ1-2, with 9 nucleotides matching TRBD1. This CDR3 has 14 residues. V gave up 2 bases and J gave up 8 bases; unmatched junction bases: 9. CDR1 and CDR2 (germline): GTSNPN, SVGIG (reference sequence). CDR3 in amino acids: CAWSTTGGAWGYTF. In DNA, the CDR3 is TGTGCCTGGAGTACTACAGGGGGCGCGTGGGGCTACACCTTC.

This chain links TRBV14 with TRBJ2-3; D unclear. The CDR3 spans 16 residues. The germline CDR1 and CDR2 sequences are SGHDN and FVKESK. The ends were cut back, 0 bases at V and 6 bases at J, with 16 bases in the middle. The DNA of the CDR3 is TGTGCCAGCAGCCAAGACATACAGCTACTTTACGATACGCAGTATTTT. Translating it yields CASSQDIQLLYDTQYF.

J is TRBJ2-1 and V is TRBV9, with TRBD2 matching over 9 bases. Germline CDR1 SGDLS, CDR2 YYNGEE. The CDR3 consists of 13 residues. Trimming took 6 bases from V and 8 from J; bases not matched to a gene: 6. CDR3 loop: CASKDWTSDEQFF. CDR3 DNA sequence: TGTGCCAGCAAGGACTGGACTAGCGATGAGCAGTTCTTC.

The chain joins TRBV5-6 to TRBJ1-1; D remains ambiguous. The CDR3 extends over 16 amino acids. CDR1 and CDR2 from the germline V gene are SGHDT and YYEEEE. V was shortened by 0 bases and J by 4 bases, with 16 bases between the two germline ends. CDR3 nucleotide sequence: TGTGCCAGCAGCTTGGGCGGGCTTTGGAGTGGCACTGAAGCTTTCTTT. It translates to CASSLGGLWSGTEAFF.

V gene TRBV11-3 combines with J gene TRBJ2-1; no clear D. The V gene lost 1 base and the J gene lost 0 bases, with 7 bases spanning the gap. This CDR3 contains 15 residues. The germline gives CDR1 SGHNT, CDR2 YENEEA. CDR3: CASSLGVNSYNEQFF. CDR3 sequence (DNA): TGTGCCAGCAGCTTAGGAGTTAACTCCTACAATGAGCAGTTCTTC.

The CDR3 nucleotides are TGTGCCAGCAGTTCGAAAGCGGGTAGCACAGATACGCAGTATTTT. Amino acid sequence: CASSSKAGSTDTQYF. This sequence joins TRBV6-6 and TRBJ2-3; D is possibly TRBD2 (6 bases). The CDR3 has 15 amino acids. Trimming took 4 bases from V and 0 from J, leaving 11 bases between them. Germline CDR1 MNHNY, CDR2 SVGAGI (reference sequence).

This chain joins TRBV7-6 and TRBJ2-3; D remains ambiguous. Germline loops: CDR1 SGHVS, CDR2 FNYEAQ. The CDR3 runs to 12 residues. The V end was cut by 1 base, the J end by 5 bases, with 4 bases between. DNA for the CDR3: TGTGCCAGCAGCTTAGTCAGAGATACGCAGTATTTT. Translation gives CASSLVRDTQYF.

The rearrangement joins TRBV30 to TRBJ2-7; 8 bases match TRBD2. Germline CDR1 GTSNPN, CDR2 SVGIG (reference sequence). J gave up 0 bases and V 5 bases, and 15 bases lay outside the gene matches. CDR3 size: 17 residues. Written as DNA, the CDR3 is TGTGCCTGGTTGCTGACTAGCGAGACGGCATCCTCCTACGAGCAGTACTTC. Its translation is CAWLLTSETASSYEQYF.

This chain joins TRBV20-1 and TRBJ1-2; TRBD1 might be the D (5 bases). Germline CDR1 is DFQATT and CDR2 is SNEGSKA (reference sequence). This CDR3 region has 11 residues. Trimming left V 2 bases short and J 7 bases short, with 8 bases between. DNA of the CDR3: TGCAGTGCTAGACGGGGGACTGGCTACACCTTC. Encoded protein: CSARRGTGYTF.

The rearrangement joins TRBV25-1 to TRBJ2-2, with a possible D match to TRBD2 (5 bases). Trimming removed 1 base at V and 8 bases at J, with 11 bases between. The CDR3 spans 14 residues. The germline V gene encodes CDR1 MGHDK and CDR2 SYGVNS. The CDR3 DNA is TGTGCCAGCAGTGAATCCGGACTTTTGGGGGAGCTGTTTTTT. Translated, it gives CASSESGLLGELFF. Variable domain in full (rest from reference TRBV25-1 and TRBJ2-2): EADIYQTPRYLVIGTGKKITLECSQTMGHDKMYWYQQDPGMELHLIHYSYGVNSTEKGDLSSESTVSRIRTEHFPLTLESARPSHTSQYLCASSESGLLGELFFGEGSRLTVL.

The genes are TRBV7-2 and TRBJ2-7; D is uncertain. The CDR3 is made up of 13 amino acids. CDR1 is SGHTA and CDR2 is FQGNSA in the germline V gene. Trimming shortened V by 1 base and J by 6 bases, and 10 bases separated the two germline ends. CDR3 residues: CASSLGLVGEQYF. The CDR3, as DNA: TGTGCCAGCAGCTTAGGGCTAGTAGGCGAGCAGTACTTC.

V is TRBV7-9 and J is TRBJ1-5; maybe TRBD1 (6 bases). The length of the CDR3 is 14 residues. Deletions cut 3 bases from V and 8 bases from J, with 14 bases between. CDR1 and CDR2 from the germline V gene are SEHNR and FQNEAQ (reference sequence). CDR3 sequence reads: CASSLTGVQEPQHF. CDR3 in DNA: TGTGCCAGCAGCTTGACAGGCGTCCAGGAGCCCCAGCATTTT.

The chain has TRBV7-9 and TRBJ2-1, with TRBD2 matching over 12 bases. Germline V gene data show CDR1 as SEHNR and CDR2 as FQNEAQ (reference sequence). Unmatched junction bases numbered 8, after V lost 2 bases and J lost 9 bases. There are 16 residues in the CDR3. This CDR3 reads CASSLTILAGGGEQFF. DNA for the CDR3: TGTGCCAGCAGCTTAACCATACTAGCGGGAGGCGGTGAGCAGTTCTTC.

The gene calls are TRBV28 and TRBJ1-3; 9 bases are shared with TRBD1. CDR1 MDHEN and CDR2 SYDVKM come from the germline V gene. The CDR3 has 15 amino acids. The junction had 7 bases not matched to a gene; V was cut back by 5 bases and J by 5 bases. The chain's CDR3 is CASSDPGQGRNTIYF. CDR3 in DNA: TGTGCCAGCAGTGACCCTGGACAGGGGAGAAACACCATATATTTT.

The V call is TRBV13, the J call TRBJ1-1; D might be TRBD1 (6 bases). The CDR3 has 15 amino acids. Trimming pared 4 bases from V and 4 bases from J, leaving 16 bases between. Per the germline V gene, CDR1 is PRHDT and CDR2 is FYEKMQ (reference sequence). This CDR3 is CASSSSSRGATEAFF. CDR3 DNA: TGTGCCAGCAGCTCTTCCAGTCGGGGGGCCACTGAAGCTTTCTTT.